This record concerns one T cell receptor beta chain sequence. What it binds is not known. The data were taken from a study of cytomegalovirus exposure and HLA in healthy donors. Notes on the study in general: The study labeled more than 150 TCR beta chains cytomegalovirus-associated. The classifier, whose performance was assessed in both the original and validation cohorts, reportedly diagnosed cytomegalovirus status with high specificity and sensitivity. A later analysis found first-cohort TCR clusters tended to co-occur in the approximately 120 validation repertoires.

This table comes from immunoSEQ multiplex PCR, and its TCRdb copy is limited to in-frame clones, with some not included. The table has roughly 90,000 clones, approximately 81% seen once; the top ten hold 20% to 25%. CDR3 size: 16 residues. Per germline, CDR1 MDHEN and CDR2 SYDVKM. Between the trimmed V and J ends, which lost 5 bases and 7 bases, there was a span of 23 bases. The donors were part of the validation cohort, which consisted of some 120 subjects and was separate from the first cohort of about 720 subjects. The TCR was taken from a man younger than 35 in good health and CMV-seropositive. V and J are TRBV28 and TRBJ1-2, with unresolved D. The sample consisted of PBMCs. The CDR3 is CASSPQVQRGTGGYTF. In nucleotides, the CDR3 is TGTGCCAGCAGTCCCCAAGTCCAACGGGGAACGGGTGGCTACACCTTC.